Shown below are 15 T cell receptor beta chains from a single sample sequenced in a study of shared clonotypes between healthy human individuals. The protocol was immunoSEQ multiplex PCR, while the TCRdb copy is restricted to in-frame clones and leaves out a portion. The table shows 1,500,000 or so clones, with roughly 98.5% occurring only once. The sample was naive CD4+ T cells sorted from blood. Subset specified: CD45RA+ positively selected. The receptors shown here come from a man under 40 in good health.

For this clone: Other DNA sequences in the same sample also yield this CDR3. The genes are TRBV5-1 and TRBJ1-1; D gene unclear. V was clipped by 3 bases and J by 1 base, with 7 bases between them. The CDR3 length is 13 residues. The germline V gene has CDR1 SGHRS and CDR2 YFSETQ. CDR3 in DNA: TGCGCCAGCAGCTCAACAAGGAACACTGAAGCTTTCTTT. This codes for CASSSTRNTEAFF.

V and J are TRBV19 and TRBJ2-7, with D tentatively TRBD1 (5 bases). The CDR3 runs 13 residues. V was trimmed by 10 bases and J by 7 bases, leaving 20 bases between them. Germline CDR1 and CDR2: LNHDA and SQIVND (reference sequence). In DNA form, the CDR3 reads TGTGCCACCTGGGATGGGGCGCGAGGTGAGCAGTACTTC. This translates into CATWDGARGEQYF.

V usage is TRBV28 and J usage is TRBJ1-5, with 8 bases that match TRBD1. V lost 6 bases and J lost 0; bases outside the gene matches: 13. Germline-derived CDR1 and CDR2 are MDHEN and SYDVKM. CDR3 length equals 18 residues. CDR3 loop: CASRTIGDRPHSNQPQHF. The CDR3 DNA is TGTGCCAGCAGGACGATCGGGGACAGGCCTCATAGCAATCAGCCCCAGCATTTT.

V and J are TRBV11-3 and TRBJ2-1; 7 bases match TRBD2. CDR1 is SGHNT, CDR2 YENEEA, per germline. Losses at the gene ends were 7 bases for V and 10 bases for J; bases not matched to a gene: 10. The CDR3 contains 13 residues. CDR3: CASKSRGVGEQFF. CDR3 DNA sequence: TGTGCCAGCAAGTCTCGGGGGGTTGGAGAGCAGTTCTTC. Drawing the rest from reference TRBV11-3 and TRBJ2-1, the complete variable domain is EAGVVQSPRYKIIEKKQPVAFWCNPISGHNTLYWYLQNLGQGPELLIRYENEEAVDDSQLPKDRFSAERLKGVDSTLKIQPAELGDSAVYLCASKSRGVGEQFFGPGTRLTVL.

The chain is built from TRBV23-1 and TRBJ2-2; D is ambiguous. TRBV23-1 is an ORF; its function is uncertain. The CDR3 is made up of 13 amino acids. V shed 5 bases and J shed 6 bases, with 10 bases lying between them. CDR3 protein: CASSSLPAGELFF. The CDR3 DNA reads TGCGCCAGCAGTTCTTTACCTGCCGGGGAGCTGTTTTTT.

The chain has TRBV9 and TRBJ1-1; no firm D call. This CDR3 is 14 amino acids long. The germline CDR1 and CDR2 sequences are SGDLS and YYNGEE. Trimming took off 0 bases at V and 5 bases at J, with 11 bases between the two ends. The CDR3 nucleotides are TGTGCCAGCAGCGTAGGAGGCTTTCGGACTGAAGCTTTCTTT. Translating it yields CASSVGGFRTEAFF. The whole variable domain, remainder taken from reference TRBV9 and TRBJ1-1, is DSGVTQTPKHLITATGQRVTLRCSPRSGDLSVYWYQQSLDQGLQFLIQYYNGEERAKGNILERFSAQQFPDLHSELNLSSLELGDSALYFCASSVGGFRTEAFFGQGTRLTVV.

The genes are TRBV5-4 and TRBJ2-5; D not certain. There are 13 residues in the CDR3. Trimming cost V 1 base and J 2 bases, with 6 bases left between them. Germline values: CDR1 SGHNT, CDR2 YYREEE (reference sequence). CDR3 nucleotides: TGTGCCAGCAGCTTGAGGGCACAAGAGACCCAGTACTTC. The encoded protein is CASSLRAQETQYF. Full variable domain (rest looked up from reference TRBV5-4 and TRBJ2-5): ETGVTQSPTHLIKTRGQQVTLRCSSQSGHNTVSWYQQALGQGPQFIFQYYREEENGRGNFPPRFSGLQFPNYSSELNVNALELDDSALYLCASSLRAQETQYFGPGTRLLVL.

V gene TRBV28 combines with J gene TRBJ2-7; D not certain. Germline V lookup: CDR1 MDHEN, CDR2 SYDVKM. Between the trimmed V and J ends, which lost 2 bases and 3 bases, there was a span of 8 bases. The CDR3 is 13 amino acids. The CDR3 DNA follows: TGTGCCAGCAGTTTAGGGATCCTCTACGAGCAGTACTTC. Protein: CASSLGILYEQYF. The variable domain in full, with the rest retrieved from reference TRBV28 and TRBJ2-7, is DVKVTQSSRYLVKRTGEKVFLECVQDMDHENMFWYRQDPGLGLRLIYFSYDVKMKEKGDIPEGYSVSREKKERFSLILESASTNQTSMYLCASSLGILYEQYFGPGTRLTVT.

This rearrangement joins TRBV28 to TRBJ2-7; D is undetermined. Germline V gene sequence: CDR1 MDHEN, CDR2 SYDVKM. There are 15 residues in the CDR3. V was cut by 6 bases and J by 3 bases, with 18 bases left in between. CDR3 region: CASSHPPTSHYEQYF. The CDR3 bases are TGTGCCAGCAGCCACCCCCCCACTTCCCACTACGAGCAGTACTTC.

This sequence joins TRBV5-1 and TRBJ2-1, with no clear D. Looked up from germline, CDR1 is SGHRS and CDR2 is YFSETQ. V lost 4 bases to trimming and J lost 8 bases, with 7 bases between them. This CDR3 region has 11 residues. CDR3 DNA: TGCGCCAGCAGCCACTGGGATGAGCAGTTCTTC. Translation gives CASSHWDEQFF.

This chain joins TRBV11-2 and TRBJ1-3; D perhaps matches TRBD1 (6 bases). The CDR3 runs 17 residues. Trimming shortened V by 1 base and J by 0 bases, and 13 bases separated the two germline ends. Germline-derived CDR1 and CDR2 are SGHAT and FQNNGV. This chain's CDR3 is CASSLGTATDSGNTIYF. CDR3 coding DNA: TGTGCCAGCAGCTTAGGGACAGCTACTGACTCTGGAAACACCATATATTTT.

V gene TRBV27 combines with J gene TRBJ2-5, with 10 bases that match TRBD2. The CDR3 is 16 amino acids. The germline gives CDR1 MNHEY, CDR2 SMNVEV (reference sequence). Trimming cost V 2 bases and J 5 bases; bases outside gene matches: 8. CDR3 nucleotides: TGTGCCAGCAGTTTAGGTCTAGCGGGAGTAGGGGAGACCCAGTACTTC. Amino acid sequence: CASSLGLAGVGETQYF.

This clone was observed a single time. DNA for the CDR3: TGTGCCAGCAGCGTAGACGCGAATTTTAAAGGAGGTGAGACCCAGTACTTC. It specifies CASSVDANFKGGETQYF. The chain is built from TRBV9 and TRBJ2-5; D might be TRBD2 (5 bases). V was clipped by 0 bases and J by 5 bases, with 20 bases between them. The CDR3 extends over 17 amino acids. Looked up from germline, CDR1 is SGDLS and CDR2 is YYNGEE.

This clone was recorded once. This chain uses TRBV28 with TRBJ1-2; 8 bases map to TRBD1. CDR3 length: 13 residues. V was pared by 5 bases and J by 8 bases, with 7 bases of the junction left unmatched. CDR1 is MDHEN, CDR2 SYDVKM, per germline. The CDR3 nucleotides read TGTGCCAGCAGTCAGGGACAGGACGGAGGCTACACCTTC. Amino acids: CASSQGQDGGYTF.

This chain links TRBV10-2 with TRBJ2-7; D is possibly TRBD2 (6 bases). V was clipped by 7 bases and J by 6 bases, with 13 bases between them. From germline, CDR1 is WSHSY and CDR2 SAAADI. The CDR3 sequence is 12 residues long. The CDR3: CASIDGRGEQYF. In DNA form, the CDR3 reads TGCGCCAGCATTGACGGGAGAGGCGAGCAGTACTTC.